This T cell receptor (beta chain) emerged from a study of neoadjuvant anti-PD-1 for oral cavity cancer. On the study more broadly: Nivolumab at 3 mg/kg was mostly given biweekly, three to four doses, pre-surgery. Study-wide results and limits: Post-nivolumab, blood T cell clonality was significantly elevated in non-responders. Higher pretreatment Treg/Th17 ratios tracked higher pretreatment blood clonality.

The time point denotes: after neoadjuvant nivolumab, at surgical resection. No culture or expansion preceded analysis of these blood cells. The method was immunoSEQ multiplex PCR; TCRdb's version includes in-frame clones alone and lacks a portion of them. The sample yields 35,000 to 50,000 clones, about 76% seen once. A remark on this clone: Its antigen is currently unknown. Given a much more abundant clone one base away, this may be a read error.

The CDR3 spans 13 residues. Germline V CDR1 and CDR2: SGHRS, YFSETQ. V usage is TRBV5-1 and J usage is TRBJ1-1, with a possible D match to TRBD1 (5 bases). The clonotype was recovered from a person between 35 and 79 years old with oral cavity squamous cell carcinoma. The input for sequencing was PBMCs, taken after nivolumab (anti-PD-1) treatment. The CDR3 reads CASRGRLNIEAFF. For the CDR3, the DNA is TGCGCCAGCAGGGGACGGTTGAACATTGAAGCTTTCTTT.